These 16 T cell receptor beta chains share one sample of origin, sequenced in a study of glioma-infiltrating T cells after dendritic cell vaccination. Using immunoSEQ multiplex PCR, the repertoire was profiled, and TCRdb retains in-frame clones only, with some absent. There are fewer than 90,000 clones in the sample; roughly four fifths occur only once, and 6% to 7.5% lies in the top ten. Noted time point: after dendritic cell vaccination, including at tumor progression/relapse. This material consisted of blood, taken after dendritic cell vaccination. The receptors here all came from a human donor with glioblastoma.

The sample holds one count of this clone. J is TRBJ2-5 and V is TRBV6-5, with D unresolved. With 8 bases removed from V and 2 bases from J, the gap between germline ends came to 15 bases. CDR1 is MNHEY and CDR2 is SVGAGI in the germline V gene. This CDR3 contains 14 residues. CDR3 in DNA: TGTGCCAGCCGTCTGTTGCCGGGTCAAGAGACCCAGTACTTC. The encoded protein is CASRLLPGQETQYF.

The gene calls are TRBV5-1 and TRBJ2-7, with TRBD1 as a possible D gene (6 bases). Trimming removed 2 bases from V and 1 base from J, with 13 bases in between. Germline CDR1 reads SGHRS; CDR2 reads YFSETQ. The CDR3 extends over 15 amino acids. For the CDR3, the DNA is TGCGCCAGCAGCTTAGACCTTACAGGGTCCTACGAGCAGTACTTC. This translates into CASSLDLTGSYEQYF.

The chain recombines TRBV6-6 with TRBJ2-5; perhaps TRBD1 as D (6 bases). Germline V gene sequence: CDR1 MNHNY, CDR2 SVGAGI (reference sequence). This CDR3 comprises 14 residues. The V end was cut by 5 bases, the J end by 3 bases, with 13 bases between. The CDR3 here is CASSRSRTEETQYF. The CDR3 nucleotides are TGTGCCAGCAGTCGATCTAGGACAGAAGAGACCCAGTACTTC.

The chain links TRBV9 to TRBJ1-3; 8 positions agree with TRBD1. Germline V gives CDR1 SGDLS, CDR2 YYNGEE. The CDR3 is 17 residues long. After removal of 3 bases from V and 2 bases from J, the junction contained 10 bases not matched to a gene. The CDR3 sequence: CASSADLLRGPGNTIYF. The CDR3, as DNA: TGTGCCAGCAGCGCCGACCTCCTCAGGGGGCCTGGAAACACCATATATTTT.

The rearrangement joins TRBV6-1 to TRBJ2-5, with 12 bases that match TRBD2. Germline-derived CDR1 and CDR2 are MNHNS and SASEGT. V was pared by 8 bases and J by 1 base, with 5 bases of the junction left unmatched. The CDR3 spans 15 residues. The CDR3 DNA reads TGTGCCAGCGCTGCGACTAGCGGGGGCCAAGAGACCCAGTACTTC. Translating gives CASAATSGGQETQYF.

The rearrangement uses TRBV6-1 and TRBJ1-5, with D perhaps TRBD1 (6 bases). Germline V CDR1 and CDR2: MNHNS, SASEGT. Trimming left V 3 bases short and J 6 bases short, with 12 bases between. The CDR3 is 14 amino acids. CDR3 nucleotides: TGTGCCAGCAGTGAGAGGGGGGGCACTCAGCCCCAGCATTTT. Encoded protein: CASSERGGTQPQHF.

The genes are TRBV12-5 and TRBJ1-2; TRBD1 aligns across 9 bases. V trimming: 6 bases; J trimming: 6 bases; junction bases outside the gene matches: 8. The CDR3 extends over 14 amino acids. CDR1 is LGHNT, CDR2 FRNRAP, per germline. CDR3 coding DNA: TGTGCTAGTGGCAAAACAGGGGGCGCGAATGGCTACACCTTC. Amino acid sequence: CASGKTGGANGYTF.

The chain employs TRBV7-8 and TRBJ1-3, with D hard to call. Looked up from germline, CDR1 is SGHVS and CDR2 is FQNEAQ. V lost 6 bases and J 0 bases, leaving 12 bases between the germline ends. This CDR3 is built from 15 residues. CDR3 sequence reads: CASRSTGSSGNTIYF. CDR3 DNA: TGTGCCAGCAGGTCGACTGGGAGCTCTGGAAACACCATATATTTT.

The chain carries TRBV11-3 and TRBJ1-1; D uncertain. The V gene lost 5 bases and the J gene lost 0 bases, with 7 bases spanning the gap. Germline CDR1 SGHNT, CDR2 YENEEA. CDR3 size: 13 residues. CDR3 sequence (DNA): TGTGCCAGCAGCGAATCTATGAACACTGAAGCTTTCTTT. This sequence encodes CASSESMNTEAFF.

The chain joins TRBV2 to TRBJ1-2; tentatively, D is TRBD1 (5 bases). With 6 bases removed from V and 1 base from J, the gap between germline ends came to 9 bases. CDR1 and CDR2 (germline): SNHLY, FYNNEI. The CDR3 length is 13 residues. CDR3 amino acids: CASRIDSNYGYTF. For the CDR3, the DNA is TGTGCCAGCAGGATCGACAGTAACTATGGCTACACCTTC.

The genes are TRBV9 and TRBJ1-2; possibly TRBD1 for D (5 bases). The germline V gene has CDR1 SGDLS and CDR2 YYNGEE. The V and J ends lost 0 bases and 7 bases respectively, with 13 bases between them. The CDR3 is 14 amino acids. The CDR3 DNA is TGTGCCAGCAGCGTAGGTGGGGCGCTAGGTGGCTACACCTTC. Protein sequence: CASSVGGALGGYTF.

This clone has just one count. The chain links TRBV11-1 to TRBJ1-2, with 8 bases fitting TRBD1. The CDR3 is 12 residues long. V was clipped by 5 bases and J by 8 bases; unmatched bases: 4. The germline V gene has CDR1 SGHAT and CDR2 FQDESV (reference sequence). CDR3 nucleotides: TGTGCCAGCAGCGAACAGGGGGACGGCTACACCTTC. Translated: CASSEQGDGYTF.

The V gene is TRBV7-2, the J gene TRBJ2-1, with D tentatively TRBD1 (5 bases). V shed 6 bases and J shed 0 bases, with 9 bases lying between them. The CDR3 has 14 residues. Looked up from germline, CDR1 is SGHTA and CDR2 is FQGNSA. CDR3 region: CASSRGSSYNEQFF. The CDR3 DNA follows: TGTGCCAGCAGTAGGGGCAGCTCCTACAATGAGCAGTTCTTC.

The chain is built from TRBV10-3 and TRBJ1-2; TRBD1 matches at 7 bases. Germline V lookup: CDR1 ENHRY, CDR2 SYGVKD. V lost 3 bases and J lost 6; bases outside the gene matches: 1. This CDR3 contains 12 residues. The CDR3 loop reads CAISDDRDGYTF. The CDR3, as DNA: TGTGCCATCAGTGATGACAGGGATGGCTACACCTTC.

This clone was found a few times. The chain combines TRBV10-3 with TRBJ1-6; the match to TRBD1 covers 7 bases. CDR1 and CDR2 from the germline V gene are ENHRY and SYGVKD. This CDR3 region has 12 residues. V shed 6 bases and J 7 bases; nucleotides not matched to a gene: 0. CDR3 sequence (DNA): TGTGCCATCAGACAGGGGAATTCACCCCTCCACTTT. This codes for CAIRQGNSPLHF.

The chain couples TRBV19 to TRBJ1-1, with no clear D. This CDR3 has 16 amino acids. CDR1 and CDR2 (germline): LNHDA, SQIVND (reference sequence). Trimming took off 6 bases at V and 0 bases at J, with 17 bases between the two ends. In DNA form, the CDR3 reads TGTGCCAGTAGCCACCCCGGTCCTCCGTTGAACACTGAAGCTTTCTTT. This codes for CASSHPGPPLNTEAFF.